This TCR beta chain was recovered during a study of blood T cells in healthy people across ages (dated by TCRdb to 2015 to 2017). With regard to the full study: In model experiments, template switching captured about one uniquely barcoded TCR beta cDNA molecule for every two T cells. The study measured age-related changes in TCR beta repertoire diversity using deep sequencing normalized with unique cDNA molecular identifiers. Donors of different ages were randomly distributed across sequencing lanes to avoid experimental bias. Using the same blood draw, the study looked at two additional independent replicas of 1 million unique cDNA reads for two donors, one aged 18 to 30 and the other aged 80 or older. The donors were divided into four age groups: young (average about 15 years), middle-aged (roughly 40), aged (about 60) and long-lived (82). The study at large found these results: Estimates of total diversity based on one million sequenced T cells were regarded as lower bounds and as underestimates. Because profiling used bulk unsorted PBMCs, naive and antigen-experienced compartments could not be compared conclusively. Because the CMV infection status of the donors was unknown, age-related changes in expanded clonotypes may potentially have been confounded. The percentage of naive T cells measured by flow cytometry correlated strongly with observed TCR beta diversity. As age increased, observed TCR beta diversity per million T cells dropped in a roughly linear way, and a significant reduction was already evident by age roughly 40. Compared with the aged group, more naive CD4+ T cells, fewer expanded clones and increased TCR diversity were shown by the long-lived group, suggesting age selection.

From its cysteine to its phenylalanine, the CDR3 spans 16 amino acids. Only the CDR3 part of the read is kept: 48 bases, read in frame from the first base. V is shortened by 6 bases, J by 2 bases, and the region joining them spans 17 bases. As to this clonotype: Its antigen is not yet known. Base qualities are not at hand, and no much larger clone is one base apart.

The approximately 39 donors, aged about 6 to 95 years, were systemically healthy Caucasian individuals from Russia. Around 10 milliliters of peripheral blood were drawn from each donor into EDTA-treated Vacutainer tubes. PBMCs were isolated by Ficoll-Paque density-gradient centrifugation, with at least 7 million obtained per sample. Trizol reagent was used to extract total RNA from PBMCs, with at least 6 micrograms per sample. Naive CD45RAhigh/CD27high T cell percentages were measured by flow cytometry on a PBMC aliquot from every donor. Preparation of the library involved 5' RACE. TCRdb lists the instrument as Illumina HiSeq 2500. A second PCR of roughly 7 to 11 cycles was performed with a sample-barcoded 5' primer and a J-beta primer mix. Each TCR beta cDNA molecule received a unique molecular identifier from a template-switch 5' adaptor carrying 12 random nucleotides. Each sample yielded at least 2.5 million CDR3-containing paired-end reads. First-strand cDNA was synthesized from all RNA with the Mint cDNA synthesis kit, primed by a TRBC-specific oligonucleotide. Following uracil-DNA glycosylase treatment, a first 18-cycle PCR with universal primers M1SS and BC2_uni_R was performed on all cDNA. For the original study's pipeline: Each sample was normalized by randomly selecting 1 million high-quality reads, each carrying a distinct molecular identifier. Instead of being binned into consensus sequences, reads with shared molecular identifiers were discarded. CDR3 identification, clonotype clustering and error correction used MiTCR with a Q25 quality threshold and the strictest error-elimination algorithm. A nonparametric unseen species model with Euler transformation was used to estimate lower-bound total TCR beta diversity. The public reads were run again by TCRdb, first through fastp at Q25 and then through MiXCR, and only productive beta chains were kept. Identical CDR3 protein sequences are pooled into one entry, listed with their most common genes and DNA. The V and J calls come from TCRdb's annotation, not from the publication. The sample includes approximately 880,000 distinct CDR3 sequences, with 40% to 60% observed a single time. 13% of the sample belongs to the ten largest clones.

The sequence derives from a man aged 25-45 years in good health. The sample comprised blood. Recombination connected TRBV12-3 or TRBV12-4 to TRBJ2-1; no confident D gene assignment can be made. CDR3 reads: CASSPLRSIAYNEQFF. The nucleotide sequence is given as TGTGCCAGCAGCCCCCTGAGGTCCATCGCCTACAATGAGCAGTTCTTC.